The 14 T cell receptor beta chains presented below share a single source sample, sequenced in a study of blood T cells in healthy people across ages (dated by TCRdb to between 2014 and 2017). Library method: 5' RACE. The data were produced on an Illumina HiSeq 2500. The second PCR ran for about 7 to 11 cycles and used a J-beta primer mix along with a sample-barcoded 5' primer. TCRdb reran the public reads through fastp at Q25 and MiXCR, keeping productive beta chains. Rows with one shared CDR3 protein collapse into an entry with the most common genes and DNA. The sample yields some 800,000 distinct CDR3 sequences; more than 40% were counted once. The ten largest clones capture 15% to 25% of the sample. What was sequenced was blood. Receptor source: a man in his 60s in good health.

The rearrangement joins TRBV11-3 to TRBJ2-3, with D perhaps TRBD1 or TRBD2 (5 bases each). Germline V gives CDR1 SGHNT, CDR2 YENEEA. The CDR3 consists of 15 residues. Trimming shortened V by 0 bases and J by 6 bases, and 13 bases separated the two germline ends. The CDR3 coding sequence is TGTGCCAGCAGCTTAGATCGGGGCCCCGGGGATACGCAGTATTTT. Protein sequence: CASSLDRGPGDTQYF. The variable domain in full, completed from reference TRBV11-3 and TRBJ2-3, reads EAGVVQSPRYKIIEKKQPVAFWCNPISGHNTLYWYLQNLGQGPELLIRYENEEAVDDSQLPKDRFSAERLKGVDSTLKIQPAELGDSAVYLCASSLDRGPGDTQYFGPGTRLTVL.

This clonotype was seen just once. The chain recombines TRBV29-1 with TRBJ1-1; D call uncertain. Trimming shortened V by 7 bases and J by 1 base, and 10 bases separated the two germline ends. Germline CDR1 and CDR2: SQVTM and ANQGSEA. The CDR3 runs to 12 residues. CDR3 region: CSGSLGNTEAFF. The CDR3 DNA reads as TGCAGCGGTTCGTTGGGGAACACTGAAGCTTTCTTT. Based on the CDR3 plus reference TRBV29-1 and TRBJ1-1, the full variable domain is SAVISQKPSRDICQRGTSLTIQCQVDSQVTMMFWYRQQPGQSLTLIATANQGSEATYESGFVIDKFPISRPNLTFSTLTVSNMSPEDSSIYLCSGSLGNTEAFFGQGTRLTVV.

This rearrangement joins TRBV20-1 to TRBJ1-5; D remains ambiguous. Deletions cut 2 bases from V and 3 bases from J, with 8 bases between. Germline CDR1 is DFQATT and CDR2 is SNEGSKA (reference sequence). This CDR3 contains 13 residues. CDR3 protein: CSARPGDNQPQHF. The CDR3 DNA reads TGCAGTGCTAGACCCGGCGACAATCAGCCCCAGCATTTT.

The chain employs TRBV7-2 and TRBJ2-5; 9 bases align to TRBD1. The germline CDR1 and CDR2 sequences are SGHTA and FQGNSA. The CDR3 extends over 16 amino acids. The trim removed 3 bases at V and 3 bases at J, leaving 8 bases unmatched. For the CDR3, the DNA is TGTGCCAGCAGCTTCGTCGGGACAGGGAGAAAAGAGACCCAGTACTTC. As protein: CASSFVGTGRKETQYF.

CDR3 bases: TGTGCCAGCGAAGCCTCTGGGGCCAACGTCCTGACTTTC. Translated: CASEASGANVLTF. This chain joins TRBV7-2 and TRBJ2-6, with D hard to call. With 8 bases removed from V and 0 bases from J, the gap between germline ends came to 5 bases. In germline, CDR1 is SGHTA, CDR2 FQGNSA. This CDR3 region has 13 residues. Combining the CDR3 with reference TRBV7-2 and TRBJ2-6 gives the whole variable domain GAGVSQSPSNKVTEKGKDVELRCDPISGHTALYWYRQSLGQGLEFLIYFQGNSAPDKSGLPSDRFSAERTGGSVSTLTIQRTQQEDSAVYLCASEASGANVLTFGAGSRLTVL.

The rearrangement joins TRBV20-1 to TRBJ2-3, with a weak D call TRBD1 (5 bases). From germline, CDR1 is DFQATT and CDR2 SNEGSKA (reference sequence). The CDR3 extends over 11 amino acids. Between the trimmed V and J ends, which lost 5 bases and 8 bases, there was a span of 11 bases. The CDR3 sequence: CSALTVATQYF. The CDR3 DNA sequence: TGCAGTGCTCTGACAGTTGCTACGCAGTATTTT.

The chain recombines TRBV9 with TRBJ2-5, with D possibly matching TRBD2 (5 bases). With 4 bases removed from V and 2 bases from J, the gap between germline ends came to 15 bases. Germline values: CDR1 SGDLS, CDR2 YYNGEE. CDR3 length equals 15 residues. This CDR3 is CASSPPVGVQETQYF. The CDR3 nucleotides read TGTGCCAGCAGCCCCCCTGTCGGGGTACAAGAGACCCAGTACTTC.

The chain uses TRBV5-5 and TRBJ1-4; the D is unclear. The CDR3 spans 15 residues. Deletions cut 1 base from V and 7 bases from J, with 14 bases between. The germline V gene has CDR1 SGHKS and CDR2 YYEKEE (reference sequence). This CDR3 reads CASSLSPQPSEKLFF. DNA of the CDR3: TGTGCCAGCAGCTTGTCACCTCAGCCTTCTGAAAAACTGTTTTTT.

V and J are TRBV20-1 and TRBJ2-7; TRBD2 aligns across 12 bases. The ends lost 5 bases at V and 12 bases at J; junction bases unmatched: 11. The CDR3 contains 13 residues. Germline CDR1 and CDR2: DFQATT and SNEGSKA (reference sequence). The CDR3 reads CSAPMTSGGLPYF. CDR3 coding DNA: TGCAGTGCTCCCATGACTAGCGGGGGCTTGCCGTACTTC.

The chain recombines TRBV3-1 with TRBJ1-2; TRBD1 agrees at 8 bases. J was trimmed by 6 bases and V by 7 bases; bases with no gene match: 4. The germline V gene encodes CDR1 LGHDT and CDR2 YNNKEL (reference sequence). The CDR3 has 12 residues. The CDR3 sequence is CASNNRGDGYTF. DNA of the CDR3: TGTGCCAGCAATAACAGGGGGGATGGCTACACCTTC.

The genes are TRBV7-6 and TRBJ2-7, with TRBD2 matching over 8 bases. The J segment lost 7 bases and the V segment lost 7 bases, leaving 15 bases of the junction unmatched. Germline CDR1 is SGHVS and CDR2 is FNYEAQ. The CDR3 has 15 residues. CDR3 nucleotides: TGTGCCAGCACTCTCGGCGGGGGGATGTACAATGAGCAGTACTTC. It codes for CASTLGGGMYNEQYF.

The chain recombines TRBV28 with TRBJ1-1; D is perhaps TRBD1 (6 bases). From germline, CDR1 is MDHEN and CDR2 SYDVKM. V lost 6 bases to trimming and J lost 5 bases, with 16 bases between them. CDR3 length: 14 residues. CDR3 coding DNA: TGTGCCAGCAGACCAGGGACATTAGGGACTGAAGCTTTCTTT. Protein: CASRPGTLGTEAFF. Combining the CDR3 with reference TRBV28 and TRBJ1-1 gives the whole variable domain DVKVTQSSRYLVKRTGEKVFLECVQDMDHENMFWYRQDPGLGLRLIYFSYDVKMKEKGDIPEGYSVSREKKERFSLILESASTNQTSMYLCASRPGTLGTEAFFGQGTRLTVV.

In its sample, this clonotype was seen once. This chain connects TRBV4-3 to TRBJ1-2, with TRBD1 matching 10 bases. J lost 0 bases, V lost 4 bases, and 5 bases had no gene match. The CDR3 contains 16 residues. Germline CDR1 LGHNA, CDR2 YSLEER. Here the CDR3 DNA reads TGCGCCAGCAGCCCGGGACAGGGGAGGCCTAACTATGGCTACACCTTC. Translating gives CASSPGQGRPNYGYTF.

The chain recombines TRBV9 with TRBJ2-7, with 8 bases identical to TRBD1. CDR1 is SGDLS, CDR2 YYNGEE, per germline. The ends lost 0 bases at V and 2 bases at J; junction bases unmatched: 4. This CDR3 is built from 15 residues. DNA for the CDR3: TGTGCCAGCAGCGTAGGACAGGGGCCTGCCTACGAGCAGTACTTC. It specifies CASSVGQGPAYEQYF.